The T cell receptor beta chain described here comes from a study of control samples from healthy donors and cancer patients (TCRdb year 2020). With respect to this clone: No cognate antigen has been identified for it. There are no base qualities to consult, and no much larger clone falls within one base.

V is shortened by 2 bases, J by 8 bases, and the region joining them spans 13 bases. CDR1 and CDR2, looked up from the germline V gene, are SGHTA and FQGNSA. Reading from cysteine to phenylalanine, the CDR3 counts 14 amino acids. Kept here is only the CDR3 DNA, which spans 42 bases and is read in frame from base 1. Library prep was done by the immunoSEQ multiplex PCR assay. TCRdb obtained this table from immuneACCESS and retained in-frame rearrangements with V and J assigned. These tables miss some clones; where compared with another copy, unresolved V genes account for less than half of the shortfall, and the remainder is unexplained. The sample includes roughly 84,000 clones, with around 91% observed a single time. In total, the top ten clones hold about 7.1% of the sample.

This sequence uses TRBV7-2 and TRBJ2-1; the D element might be TRBD1 or TRBD2, as each aligns at 6 bases. The source of this sequence is a man aged 50-60 years in good health. Sequenced sample: blood. The nucleotides are TGTGCCAGCAGCTTAAATGGGGGGCAAGATGAGCAGTTCTTC. Its protein product is CASSLNGGQDEQFF. Full variable domain (CDR3 extended with the reference TRBV7-2 and TRBJ2-1 proteins): GAGVSQSPSNKVTEKGKDVELRCDPISGHTALYWYRQSLGQGLEFLIYFQGNSAPDKSGLPSDRFSAERTGGSVSTLTIQRTQQEDSAVYLCASSLNGGQDEQFFGPGTRLTVL.